The clone carrying this TCR beta chain has ten or more counts. Its target is not known. The investigators amplified TCR beta CDR3 regions from RNA transcripts. When the TCR CDR3 underwent first-round RT-PCR, the HTBI primer set was used. One entry per CDR3 protein, called by TCRdb with MiXCR from the multiplex PCR reads. This table holds 500,000 or so distinct CDR3 sequences, 15% to 20% found once. Lactation, pregnancy, other autoimmune disease or uncontrolled infection excluded patients. Diagnoses used clinical symptoms, serum thyroxine and TRAb, thyroid ultrasound and orbital computed tomography. This specimen comes from a study of T cells in Graves' hyperthyroidism and ophthalmopathy. Study observations and caveats: Blood also showed most of the thyroid clonotypes that were expanded above 0.001. A model of 13 V-J pairs discriminated ophthalmopathy from stable hyperthyroidism.

This CDR3 spans 15 amino acids. V lost 0 bases, J lost 0 bases, and 9 bases lay in between. CDR1 and CDR2 (germline): SGHRS, YFSETQ. The sequencing input was blood. The TCR comes from a young woman with Graves' ophthalmopathy. The rearrangement joins TRBV5-1 to TRBJ1-1, with D unresolved. CDR3 coding DNA: TGCGCCAGCAGCTTGGCTGGGGATATGAACACTGAAGCTTTCTTT. Protein product: CASSLAGDMNTEAFF.